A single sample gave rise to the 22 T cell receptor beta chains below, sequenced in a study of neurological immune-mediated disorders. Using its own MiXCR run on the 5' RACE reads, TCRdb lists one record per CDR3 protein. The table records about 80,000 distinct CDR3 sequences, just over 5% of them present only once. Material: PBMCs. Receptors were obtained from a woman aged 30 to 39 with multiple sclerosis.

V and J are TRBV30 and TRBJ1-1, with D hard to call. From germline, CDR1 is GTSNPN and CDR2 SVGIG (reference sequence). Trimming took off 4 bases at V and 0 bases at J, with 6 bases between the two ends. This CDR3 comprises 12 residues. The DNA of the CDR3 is TGTGCCTGGAAGTACATGAACACTGAAGCTTTCTTT. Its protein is CAWKYMNTEAFF.

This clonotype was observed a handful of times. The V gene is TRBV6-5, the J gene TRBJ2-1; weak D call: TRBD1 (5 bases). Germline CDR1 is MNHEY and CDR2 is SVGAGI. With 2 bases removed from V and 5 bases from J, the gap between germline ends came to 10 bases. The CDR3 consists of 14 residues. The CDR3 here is CASSYNYRNNEQFF. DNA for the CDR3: TGTGCCAGCAGTTACAACTACAGGAACAATGAGCAGTTCTTC.

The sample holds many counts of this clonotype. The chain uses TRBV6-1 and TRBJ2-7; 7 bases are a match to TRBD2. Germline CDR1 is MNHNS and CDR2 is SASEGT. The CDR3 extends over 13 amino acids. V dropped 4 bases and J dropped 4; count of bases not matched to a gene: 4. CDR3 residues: CASSVRESYEQYV. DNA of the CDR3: TGTGCCAGCAGTGTGCGGGAGTCGTACGAGCAGTACGTC.

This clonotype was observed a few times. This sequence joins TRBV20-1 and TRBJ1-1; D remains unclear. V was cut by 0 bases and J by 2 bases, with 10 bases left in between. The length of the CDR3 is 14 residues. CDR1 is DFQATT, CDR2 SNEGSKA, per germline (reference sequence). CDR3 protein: CSARDPAINTEAFF. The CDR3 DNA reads TGCAGTGCTAGAGACCCCGCGATCAACACTGAAGCTTTCTTT.

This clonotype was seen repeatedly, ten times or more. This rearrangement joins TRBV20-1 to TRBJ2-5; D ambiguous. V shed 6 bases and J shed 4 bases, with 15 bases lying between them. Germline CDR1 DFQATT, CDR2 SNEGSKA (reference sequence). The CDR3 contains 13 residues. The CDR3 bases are TGCAGTGCCCCAAATCCAGGCGGAGAGACCCAGTACTTC. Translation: CSAPNPGGETQYF.

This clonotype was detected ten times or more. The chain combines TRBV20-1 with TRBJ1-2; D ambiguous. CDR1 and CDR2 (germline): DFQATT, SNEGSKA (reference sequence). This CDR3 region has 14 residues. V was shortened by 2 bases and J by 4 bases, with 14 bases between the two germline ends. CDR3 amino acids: CSARNEWPLYGYTF. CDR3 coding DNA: TGCAGTGCTAGAAATGAGTGGCCCCTCTATGGCTACACCTTC.

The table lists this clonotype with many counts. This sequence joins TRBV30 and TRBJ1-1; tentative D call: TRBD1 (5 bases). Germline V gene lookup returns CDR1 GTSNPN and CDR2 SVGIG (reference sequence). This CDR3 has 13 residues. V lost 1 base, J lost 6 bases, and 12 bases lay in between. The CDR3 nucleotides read TGTGCCTGGAGTGGGGGGGTCCAGGCTGAAGCTTTCTTT. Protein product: CAWSGGVQAEAFF.

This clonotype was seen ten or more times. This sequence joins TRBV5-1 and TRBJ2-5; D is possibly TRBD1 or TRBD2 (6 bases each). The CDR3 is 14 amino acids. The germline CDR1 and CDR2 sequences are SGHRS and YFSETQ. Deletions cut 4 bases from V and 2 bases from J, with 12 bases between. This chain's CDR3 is CASSPGASQETQYF. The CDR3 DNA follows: TGCGCCAGCAGCCCGGGGGCAAGTCAAGAGACCCAGTACTTC.

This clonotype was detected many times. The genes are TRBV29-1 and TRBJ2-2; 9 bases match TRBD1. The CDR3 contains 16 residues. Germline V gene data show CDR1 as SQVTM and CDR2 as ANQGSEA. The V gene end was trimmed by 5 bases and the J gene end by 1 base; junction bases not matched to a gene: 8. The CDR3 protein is CSVYTPGQGNTGELFF. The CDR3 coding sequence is TGCAGCGTTTATACACCGGGACAGGGGAACACCGGGGAGCTGTTTTTT.

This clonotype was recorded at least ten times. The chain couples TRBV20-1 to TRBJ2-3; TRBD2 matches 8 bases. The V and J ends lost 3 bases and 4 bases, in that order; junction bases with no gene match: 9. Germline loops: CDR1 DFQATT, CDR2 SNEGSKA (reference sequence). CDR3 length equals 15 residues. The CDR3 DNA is TGCAGTGCTAGCGGGGGGGCCGGGAGCGCAGATACGCAGTATTTT. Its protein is CSASGGAGSADTQYF.

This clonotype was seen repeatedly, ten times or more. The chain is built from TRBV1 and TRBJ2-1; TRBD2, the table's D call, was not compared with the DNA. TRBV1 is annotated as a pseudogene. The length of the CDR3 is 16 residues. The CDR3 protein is CTSSQVRSGRVLEQFF. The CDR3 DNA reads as TGCACCAGCAGCCAAGTGCGTAGCGGGAGAGTTTTGGAGCAGTTCTTC.

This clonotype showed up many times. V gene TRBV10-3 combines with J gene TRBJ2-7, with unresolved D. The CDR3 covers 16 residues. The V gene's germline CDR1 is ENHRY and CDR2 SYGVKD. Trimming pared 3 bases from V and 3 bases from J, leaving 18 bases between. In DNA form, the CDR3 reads TGTGCCATCAGTGACCCCCCATCGGGCTCAAACTACGAGCAGTACTTC. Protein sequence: CAISDPPSGSNYEQYF.

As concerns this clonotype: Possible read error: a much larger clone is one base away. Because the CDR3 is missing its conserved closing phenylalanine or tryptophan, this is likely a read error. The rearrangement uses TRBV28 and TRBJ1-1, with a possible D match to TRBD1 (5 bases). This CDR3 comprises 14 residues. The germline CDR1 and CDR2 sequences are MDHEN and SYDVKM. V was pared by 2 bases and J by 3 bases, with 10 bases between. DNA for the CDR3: TGTGCCAGCAGTTTAGGGGCGTTGTACACTGAAGCTTTCTAT. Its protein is CASSLGALYTEAFY.

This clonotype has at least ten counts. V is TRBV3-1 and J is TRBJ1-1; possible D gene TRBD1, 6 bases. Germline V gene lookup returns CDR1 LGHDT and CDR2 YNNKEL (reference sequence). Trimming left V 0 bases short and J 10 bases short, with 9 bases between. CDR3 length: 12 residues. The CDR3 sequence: CASSQDEGGAFF. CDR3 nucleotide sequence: TGTGCCAGCAGCCAAGATGAGGGGGGAGCTTTCTTT.

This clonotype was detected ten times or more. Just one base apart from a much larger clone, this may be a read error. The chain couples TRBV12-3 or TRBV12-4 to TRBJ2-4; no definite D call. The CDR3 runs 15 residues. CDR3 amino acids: CASSLGKLSKKIQYF. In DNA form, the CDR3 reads TGTGCCAGCAGTTTAGGAAAGCTCTCCAAAAAAATTCAGTACTTC.

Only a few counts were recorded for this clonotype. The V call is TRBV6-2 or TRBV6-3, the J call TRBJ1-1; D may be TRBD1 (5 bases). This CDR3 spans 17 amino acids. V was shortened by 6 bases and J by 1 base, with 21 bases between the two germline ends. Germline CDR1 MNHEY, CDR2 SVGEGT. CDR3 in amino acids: CASSFPTQGLRNTEAFF. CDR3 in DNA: TGTGCCAGCAGCTTTCCAACCCAGGGTTTGCGGAACACTGAAGCTTTCTTT.

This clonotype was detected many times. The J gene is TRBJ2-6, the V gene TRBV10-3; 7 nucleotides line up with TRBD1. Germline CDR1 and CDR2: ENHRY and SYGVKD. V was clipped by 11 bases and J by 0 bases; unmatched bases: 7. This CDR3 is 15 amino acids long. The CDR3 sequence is CAARDSRSGANVLTF. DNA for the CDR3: TGTGCCGCTAGGGACAGCCGCTCTGGGGCCAACGTCCTGACTTTC.

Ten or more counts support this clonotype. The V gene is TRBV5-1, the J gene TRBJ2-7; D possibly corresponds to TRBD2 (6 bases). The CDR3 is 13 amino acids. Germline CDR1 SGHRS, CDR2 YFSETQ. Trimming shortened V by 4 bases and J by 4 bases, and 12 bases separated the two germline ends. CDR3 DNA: TGCGCCAGCAGCCCCAGTGGGGGGTACGAGCAGTACGTC. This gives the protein CASSPSGGYEQYV.

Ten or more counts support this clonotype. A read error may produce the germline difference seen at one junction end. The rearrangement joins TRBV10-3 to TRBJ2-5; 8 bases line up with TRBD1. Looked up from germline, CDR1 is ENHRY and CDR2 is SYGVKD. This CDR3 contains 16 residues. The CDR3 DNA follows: TGTGCCATAAGTGGGGTGGCCCCGACAGGGGAGGAGACCCAGTACTTC. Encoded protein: CAISGVAPTGEETQYF.

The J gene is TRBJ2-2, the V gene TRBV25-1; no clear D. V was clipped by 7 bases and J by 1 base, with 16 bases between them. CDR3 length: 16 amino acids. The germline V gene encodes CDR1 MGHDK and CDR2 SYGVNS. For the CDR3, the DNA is TGTGCCAGCACTCCCTCTCTGCCAGGGAACACCGGGGAGCTGTTTTTT. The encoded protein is CASTPSLPGNTGELFF.

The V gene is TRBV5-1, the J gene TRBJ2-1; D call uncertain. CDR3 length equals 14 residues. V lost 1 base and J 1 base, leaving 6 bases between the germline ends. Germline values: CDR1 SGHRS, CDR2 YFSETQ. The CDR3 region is CASSLRSSYNEQFF. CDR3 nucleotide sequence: TGCGCCAGCAGCTTGCGGTCGTCCTACAATGAGCAGTTCTTC.

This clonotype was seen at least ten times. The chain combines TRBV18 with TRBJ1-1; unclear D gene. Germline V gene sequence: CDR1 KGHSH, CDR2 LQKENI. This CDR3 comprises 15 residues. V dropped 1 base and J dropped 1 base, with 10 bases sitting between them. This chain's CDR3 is CASSPLAVKNTEAFF. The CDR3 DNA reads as TGTGCCAGCTCACCACTGGCAGTAAAGAACACTGAAGCTTTCTTT.